This TCR beta chain originates from a study of chemoradiotherapy in HPV16-positive cancers. Using immunoSEQ multiplex PCR, the repertoire was profiled, and TCRdb retains in-frame clones only, with some absent. The sample shows over 8,500 clones, about 91% of them seen only once. The clonotype comes from a human donor with HPV-associated anogenital cancer. The input for sequencing was blood, taken from a patient who underwent chemoradiotherapy.

The CDR3, as DNA: TGTGCCTGGAGTGCGGGGGCGGCCTATGGCTACACCTTC. This codes for CAWSAGAAYGYTF. This chain connects TRBV30 to TRBJ1-2; D possibly corresponds to TRBD1 (6 bases). Trimming removed 1 base from V and 4 bases from J, with 10 bases in between. This CDR3 spans 13 amino acids. Looked up from germline, CDR1 is GTSNPN and CDR2 is SVGIG (reference sequence).